Below are 3 T cell receptor beta chains sequenced from a single sample in a study of neurological immune-mediated disorders. TCRdb fed the 5' RACE reads into MiXCR, producing one record per CDR3 protein. Of about 80,000 distinct CDR3 sequences in the sample, 4% to 6% were seen once. Sequenced material: PBMCs. The source of these receptors is a woman aged 25 to 39 with multiple sclerosis.

This clonotype was picked up many times. The chain recombines TRBV5-1 with TRBJ1-1; perhaps TRBD1 as D (5 bases). CDR1 is SGHRS, CDR2 YFSETQ, per germline. The CDR3 has 15 residues. V was clipped by 0 bases and J by 5 bases, with 14 bases between them. Written as DNA, the CDR3 is TGCGCCAGCAGCTTGGGGGGGAGGAGTGTGACTGAAGCTTTCTTT. Translating it yields CASSLGGRSVTEAFF.

This clonotype was seen many times. The chain has TRBV5-6 and TRBJ1-5; possible D gene TRBD1, 6 bases. Looked up from germline, CDR1 is SGHDT and CDR2 is YYEEEE. Trimming left V 4 bases short and J 7 bases short, with 12 bases between. CDR3 size: 13 residues. The CDR3 is CASSTQGYQPQHF. The CDR3 DNA is TGTGCCAGCAGCACACAGGGATACCAGCCCCAGCATTTT.

The sample holds many counts of this clonotype. V gene TRBV29-1 combines with J gene TRBJ2-1, with 10 bases identical to TRBD1. Per the germline V gene, CDR1 is SQVTM and CDR2 is ANQGSEA. V was clipped by 6 bases and J by 6 bases; unmatched bases: 2. The CDR3 length is 12 residues. The CDR3 loop is CSVRTGGNEQFF. In DNA form, the CDR3 reads TGCAGCGTCAGGACAGGGGGCAATGAGCAGTTCTTC.